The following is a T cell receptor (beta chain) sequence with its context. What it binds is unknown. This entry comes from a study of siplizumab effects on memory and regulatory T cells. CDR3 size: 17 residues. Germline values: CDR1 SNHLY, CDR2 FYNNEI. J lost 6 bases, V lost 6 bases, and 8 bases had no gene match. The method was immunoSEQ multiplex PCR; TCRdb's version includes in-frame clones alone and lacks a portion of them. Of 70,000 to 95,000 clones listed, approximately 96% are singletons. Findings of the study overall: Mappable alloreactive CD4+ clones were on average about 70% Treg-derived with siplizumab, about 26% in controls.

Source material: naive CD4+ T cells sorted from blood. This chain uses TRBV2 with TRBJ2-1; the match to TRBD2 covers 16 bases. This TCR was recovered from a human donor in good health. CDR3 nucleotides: TGTGCCAGCAGCCCTCCGGGACTAGCGGGGGGGGGCAATGAGCAGTTCTTC. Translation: CASSPPGLAGGGNEQFF.